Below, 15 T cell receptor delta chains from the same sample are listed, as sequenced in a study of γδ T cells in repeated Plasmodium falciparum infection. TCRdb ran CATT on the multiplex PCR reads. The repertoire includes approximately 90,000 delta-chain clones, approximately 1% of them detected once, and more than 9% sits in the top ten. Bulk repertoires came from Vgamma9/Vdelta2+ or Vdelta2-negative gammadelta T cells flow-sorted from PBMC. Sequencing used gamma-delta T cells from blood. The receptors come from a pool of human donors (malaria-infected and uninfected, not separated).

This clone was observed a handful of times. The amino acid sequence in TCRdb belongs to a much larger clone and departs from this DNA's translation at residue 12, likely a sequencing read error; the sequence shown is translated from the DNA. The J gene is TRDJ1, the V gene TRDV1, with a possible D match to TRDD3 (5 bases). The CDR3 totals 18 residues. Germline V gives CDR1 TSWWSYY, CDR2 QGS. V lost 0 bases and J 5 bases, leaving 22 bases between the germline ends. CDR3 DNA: TGTGCTCTTGGGGAACTAGTTTCCCTCACCGGGGAACGAGATAAACTCATCTTT. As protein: CALGELVSLTGERDKLIF.

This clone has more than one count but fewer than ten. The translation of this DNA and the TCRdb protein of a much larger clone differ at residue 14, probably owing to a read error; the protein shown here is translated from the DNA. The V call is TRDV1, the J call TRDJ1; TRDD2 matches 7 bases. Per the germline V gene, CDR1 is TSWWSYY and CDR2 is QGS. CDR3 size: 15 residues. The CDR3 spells CALGAAFLFQGKLTF. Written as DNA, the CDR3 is TGTGCTCTTGGGGCTGCCTTCCTGTTTCAGGGAAAACTCACCTTT.

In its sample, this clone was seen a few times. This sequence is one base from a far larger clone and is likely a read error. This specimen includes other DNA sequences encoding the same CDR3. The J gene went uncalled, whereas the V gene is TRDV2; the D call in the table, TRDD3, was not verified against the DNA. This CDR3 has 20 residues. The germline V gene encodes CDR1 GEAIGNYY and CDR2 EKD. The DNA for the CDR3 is TGTGCCTGTGACAAGGCCTTCCTACCAACGGGGGTTCGGGGCACCGATAAACTCATCTTC. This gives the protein CACDKAFLPTGVRGTDKLIF.

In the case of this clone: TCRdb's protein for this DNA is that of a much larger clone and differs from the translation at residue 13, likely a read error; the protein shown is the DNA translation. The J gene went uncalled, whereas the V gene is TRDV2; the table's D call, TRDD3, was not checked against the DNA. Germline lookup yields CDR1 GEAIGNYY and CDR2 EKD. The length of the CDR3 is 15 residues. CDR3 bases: TGTGCCTGTGACAGCCTGGGGGATACCGACGATAAACCCATCTTT. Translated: CACDSLGDTDDKPIF.

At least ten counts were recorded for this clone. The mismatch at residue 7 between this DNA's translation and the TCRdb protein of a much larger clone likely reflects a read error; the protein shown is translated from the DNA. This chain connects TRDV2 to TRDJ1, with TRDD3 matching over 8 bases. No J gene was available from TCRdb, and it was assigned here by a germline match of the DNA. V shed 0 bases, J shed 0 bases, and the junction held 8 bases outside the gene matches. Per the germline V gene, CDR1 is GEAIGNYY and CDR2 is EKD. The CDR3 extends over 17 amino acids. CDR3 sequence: CACDTVTGIRNTDKLIF. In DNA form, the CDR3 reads TGTGCCTGTGACACCGTCACCGGGATACGAAACACCGATAAACTCATCTTT.

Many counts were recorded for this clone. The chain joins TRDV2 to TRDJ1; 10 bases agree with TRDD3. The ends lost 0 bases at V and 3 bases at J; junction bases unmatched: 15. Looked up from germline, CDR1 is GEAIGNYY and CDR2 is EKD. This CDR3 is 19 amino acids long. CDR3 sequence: CACDTGIGGGYRGADKLIF. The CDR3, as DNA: TGTGCCTGTGACACCGGAATCGGTGGGGGATACAGAGGGGCCGATAAACTCATCTTT.

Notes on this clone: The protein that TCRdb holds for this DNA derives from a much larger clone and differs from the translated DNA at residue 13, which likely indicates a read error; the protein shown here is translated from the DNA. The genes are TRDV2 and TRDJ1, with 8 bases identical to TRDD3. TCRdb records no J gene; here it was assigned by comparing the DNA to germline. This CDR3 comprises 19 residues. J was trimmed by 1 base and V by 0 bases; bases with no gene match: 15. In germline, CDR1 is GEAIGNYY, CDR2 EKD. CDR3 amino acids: CACDTHVVGDPPCTDKLIF. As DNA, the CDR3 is TGTGCCTGTGACACCCATGTGGTGGGGGATCCCCCGTGCACCGATAAACTCATCTTT.

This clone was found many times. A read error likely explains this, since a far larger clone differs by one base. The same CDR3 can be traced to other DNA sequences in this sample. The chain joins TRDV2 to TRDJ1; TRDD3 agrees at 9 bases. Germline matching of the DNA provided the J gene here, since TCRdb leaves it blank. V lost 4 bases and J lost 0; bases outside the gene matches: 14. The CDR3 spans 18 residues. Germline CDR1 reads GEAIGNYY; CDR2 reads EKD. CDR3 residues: CACEKLGESATHTDKLIF. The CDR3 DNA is TGTGCCTGTGAGAAACTGGGGGAATCCGCAACCCACACCGATAAACTCATCTTT.

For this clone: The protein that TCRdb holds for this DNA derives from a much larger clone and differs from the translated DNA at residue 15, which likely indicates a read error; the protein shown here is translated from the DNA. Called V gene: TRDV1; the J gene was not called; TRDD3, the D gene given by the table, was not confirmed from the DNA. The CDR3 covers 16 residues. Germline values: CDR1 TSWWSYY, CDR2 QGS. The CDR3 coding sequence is TGTGCTCTTGGGGACACCTCGGGACGATACACCGATAAACTCACCTTT. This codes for CALGDTSGRYTDKLTF.

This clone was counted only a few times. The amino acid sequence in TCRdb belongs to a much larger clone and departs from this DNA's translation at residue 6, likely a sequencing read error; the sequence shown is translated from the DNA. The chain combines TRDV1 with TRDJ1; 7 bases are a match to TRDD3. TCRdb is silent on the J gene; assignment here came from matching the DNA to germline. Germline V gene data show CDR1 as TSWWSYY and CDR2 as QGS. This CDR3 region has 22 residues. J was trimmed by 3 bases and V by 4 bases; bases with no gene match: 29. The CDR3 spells CALGGSRRRGLGGPLGADKLIF. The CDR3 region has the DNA TGTGCTCTTGGGGGATCCCGCCGGAGAGGGCTGGGGGGACCACTCGGGGCCGATAAACTCATCTTT.

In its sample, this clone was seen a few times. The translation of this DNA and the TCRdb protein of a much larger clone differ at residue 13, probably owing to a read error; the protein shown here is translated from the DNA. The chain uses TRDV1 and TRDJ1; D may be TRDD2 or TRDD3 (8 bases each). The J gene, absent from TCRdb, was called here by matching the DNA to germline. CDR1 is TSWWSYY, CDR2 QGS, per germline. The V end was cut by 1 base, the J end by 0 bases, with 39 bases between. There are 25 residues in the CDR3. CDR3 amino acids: CALGEPTFLISFSDGGFRYTDKLIF. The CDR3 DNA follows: TGTGCTCTTGGGGAACCAACCTTCCTAATCTCTTTTAGTGATGGGGGATTCCGGTACACCGATAAACTCATCTTT.

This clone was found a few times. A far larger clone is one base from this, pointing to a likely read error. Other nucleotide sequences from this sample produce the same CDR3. The CDR3 is CALGLPLGSLRYTDKLIF. CDR3 nucleotides: TGTGCCCTTGGGCTCCCCCTGGGCTCTCTCCGGTACACCGATAAACTCATCTTT. The rearrangement joins TRDV1 to TRDJ1; maybe TRDD3 (5 bases). Germline matching of the DNA provided the J gene here, since TCRdb leaves it blank. Germline CDR1 TSWWSYY, CDR2 QGS. The CDR3 has 18 residues.

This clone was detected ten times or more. DNA for the CDR3: TGTGCTCTTGGGGAACTTGGCCTCCTGGGGGAGACCCGTAAACTCATCTTT. It is translated as CALGELGLLGETRKLIF. The V and J genes are TRDV1 and TRDJ1; 8 positions match TRDD3. V lost 0 bases, J lost 7 bases, and 13 bases stayed unmatched. Germline loops: CDR1 TSWWSYY, CDR2 QGS. This CDR3 spans 17 amino acids.

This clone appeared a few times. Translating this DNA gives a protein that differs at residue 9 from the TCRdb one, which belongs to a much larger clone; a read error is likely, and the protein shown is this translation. CDR3 loop: CACDRAYATSTDKLIF. CDR3 nucleotides: TGTGCCTGTGACAGGGCCTACGCCACATCCACCGATAAACTCATCTTT. The chain couples TRDV2 to TRDJ1; D is possibly TRDD2 (5 bases). Assignment of the J gene here rests on matching the DNA to germline, because TCRdb gives none. Germline CDR1 is GEAIGNYY and CDR2 is EKD. The CDR3 spans 16 residues. Trimming took off 2 bases at V and 1 base at J, with 16 bases between the two ends.

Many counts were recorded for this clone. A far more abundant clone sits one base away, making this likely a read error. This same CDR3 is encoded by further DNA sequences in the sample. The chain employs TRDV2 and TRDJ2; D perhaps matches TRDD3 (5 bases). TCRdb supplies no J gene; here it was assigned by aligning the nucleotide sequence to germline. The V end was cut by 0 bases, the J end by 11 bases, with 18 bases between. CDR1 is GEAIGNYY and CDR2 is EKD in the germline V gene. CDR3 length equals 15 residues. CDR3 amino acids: CACDTLRGDLAQLFF. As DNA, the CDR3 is TGTGCCTGTGACACCCTTAGGGGAGACCTGGCGCAACTCTTCTTT.